These T cell receptor beta chains were read from a single sample in a study of brain T cells in children with intractable seizures. Data came from immunoSEQ multiplex PCR; TCRdb stores just in-frame clones and leaves some out. The table lists under 400,000 clones, over 90% of them singletons. The sample in question was peripheral blood, obtained more than 4 months after surgery. The receptors originated from a boy under two years old with tuberous sclerosis and intractable seizures. Each CDR3 is given with its conserved first and last residue. Each record gives: J gene, V gene, D gene, clone size, CDR3 protein, CDR3 DNA. A D gene is named only where the DNA matches it firmly. Rows give clone size only sometimes, using once, few, many, or a class for an expanded clone.

>TRBJ1-1|TRBV11-3|NA|NA
CASSPGGGRVAFF
TGTGCCAGCAGCCCTGGCGGGGGGCGAGTAGCTTTCTTT
>TRBJ2-1|TRBV20-1|TRBD1|NA
CSASASNRGRRNEQFF
TGCAGTGCTAGTGCCAGTAACAGGGGGCGCAGGAATGAGCAGTTCTTC
>TRBJ2-3|TRBV6-1|TRBD2|NA
CASSGKEREWPDTQYF
TGTGCCAGCAGTGGAAAAGAGCGGGAGTGGCCAGATACGCAGTATTTT
>TRBJ2-2|TRBV15|NA|NA
CATSRGPLSGITGELFF
TGTGCCACCAGCAGAGGACCCCTGAGCGGAATCACCGGGGAGCTGTTTTTT
>TRBJ2-6|TRBV5-1|NA|NA
CASRTGTGANVLTF
TGCGCCAGCAGAACAGGAACTGGGGCCAACGTCCTGACTTTC
>TRBJ2-2|TRBV4-2|NA|NA
CASSQLRRDGELFF
TGTGCCAGCAGCCAACTCCGACGGGACGGGGAGCTGTTTTTT
>TRBJ2-3|TRBV10-1|TRBD2|NA
CASSESGEGQDTQYF
TGCGCCAGCAGTGAGTCTGGGGAGGGCCAAGATACGCAGTATTTT
>TRBJ1-1|TRBV5-1|NA|NA
CASSLDTGNTEAFF
TGCGCCAGCAGCTTGGACACGGGAAACACTGAAGCTTTCTTT
>TRBJ1-5|TRBV30|TRBD1|NA
CAWRRQGADQPQHF
TGTGCCTGGAGGAGACAGGGGGCAGACCAGCCCCAGCATTTT
>TRBJ2-3|TRBV7-8|NA|NA
CASSLPDGTQYF
TGTGCCAGCAGCTTACCCGATGGTACGCAGTATTTT
>TRBJ2-1|TRBV27|NA|NA
CASSDKASSKYNEQFF
TGTGCCAGCAGTGATAAGGCTTCTAGTAAGTACAATGAGCAGTTCTTC
>TRBJ1-2|TRBV12-3/TRBV12-4|NA|NA
CASRQGTYGYTF
TGTGCCAGCAGGCAAGGTACCTATGGCTACACCTTC
>TRBJ2-5|TRBV10-2|NA|NA
CASSDRSQETQYF
TGCGCCAGCAGTGATCGCAGTCAAGAGACCCAGTACTTC
>TRBJ2-7|TRBV10-1|TRBD1|NA
CASSADRDYEQYF
TGCGCCAGCAGTGCCGACAGGGACTACGAGCAGTACTTC
>TRBJ1-5|TRBV7-9|NA|NA
CASSLSGWGQPQHF
TGTGCCAGCAGCTTATCGGGATGGGGTCAGCCCCAGCATTTT
>TRBJ2-7|TRBV7-3|NA|few
CASSLSGSSYEQYF
TGTGCCAGCAGCTTAAGCGGAAGCTCCTACGAGCAGTACTTC
>TRBJ1-5|TRBV6-6|TRBD1|NA
CASSYSTGYSNQPQHF
TGTGCCAGCAGTTACTCGACAGGGTATAGCAATCAGCCCCAGCATTTT
>TRBJ1-2|TRBV29-1|TRBD1|NA
CSVSGTDGSYTF
TGCAGCGTTTCCGGGACAGATGGATCCTACACCTTC
>TRBJ2-7|TRBV7-6|NA|NA
CASSLTAGQPSYEQYF
TGTGCCAGCAGCTTGACCGCGGGACAGCCCTCCTACGAGCAGTACTTC
>TRBJ1-6|TRBV19|TRBD1|NA
CASSQRDRGRNSPLHF
TGTGCCAGTAGTCAACGCGACAGGGGCCGGAATTCACCCCTCCACTTT
>TRBJ1-5|TRBV6-4|NA|NA
CASSDSFNQPQHF
TGTGCCAGCAGTGACAGTTTCAATCAGCCCCAGCATTTT
>TRBJ1-1|TRBV10-2|TRBD1|NA
CASRVAGGVGTEAFF
TGCGCCAGCAGAGTAGCAGGGGGGGTTGGTACTGAAGCTTTCTTT
>TRBJ2-1|TRBV30|TRBD2|NA
CAWSFRLAAYNEQFF
TGTGCCTGGAGTTTTCGACTAGCGGCTTACAATGAGCAGTTCTTC
>TRBJ2-5|TRBV4-1|TRBD2|once
CASSQRVAGQETQYF
TGCGCCAGCAGCCAAAGGGTAGCGGGGCAAGAGACCCAGTACTTC
>TRBJ2-7|TRBV6-5|TRBD1|NA
CASIPRQGVYEQYF
TGTGCCAGTATCCCCCGACAGGGGGTCTACGAGCAGTACTTC
>TRBJ2-7|TRBV7-6|NA|once
CASSLLGRLYDEQYF
TGTGCCAGCAGCTTATTAGGCAGACTGTACGACGAGCAGTACTTC
>TRBJ1-5|TRBV2|NA|NA
CASRRRVNQPQHF
TGTGCCAGCAGAAGGAGGGTGAATCAGCCCCAGCATTTT
>TRBJ1-6|TRBV9|TRBD1|NA
CASSVGDSSYNSPLHF
TGTGCCAGCAGCGTAGGGGACAGTTCCTATAATTCACCCCTCCACTTT
>TRBJ1-3|TRBV9|NA|NA
CASIRAGNTIYF
TGTGCCAGCATCCGGGCTGGAAACACCATATATTTT
>TRBJ1-1|TRBV6-5|TRBD1|NA
CASSYTGETEAFF
TGTGCCAGCAGTTACACAGGGGAGACTGAAGCTTTCTTT
>TRBJ2-7|TRBV24-1|TRBD2|NA
CATSEPGLAGGPLLYEQYF
TGTGCCACCAGTGAACCGGGACTAGCGGGGGGGCCCTTATTGTACGAGCAGTACTTC
>TRBJ2-3|TRBV5-4|NA|NA
CASSPPHRVGDTQYF
TGTGCCAGCAGCCCCCCCCACAGGGTAGGAGATACGCAGTATTTT
>TRBJ2-7|TRBV6-5|NA|few
CAAGGYEQYF
TGTGCCGCCGGGGGATACGAGCAGTACTTC
>TRBJ2-1|TRBV5-1|NA|NA
CASSFQGGSYNEQFF
TGCGCCAGCAGCTTCCAGGGAGGATCCTACAATGAGCAGTTCTTC
>TRBJ2-1|TRBV4-1|NA|NA
CASSQDINGGKSSYNEQFF
TGCGCCAGCAGCCAAGACATTAACGGGGGCAAGAGCTCCTACAATGAGCAGTTCTTC
>TRBJ2-3|TRBV15|TRBD1|NA
CATSRTGVTQYF
TGTGCCACCAGCAGAACAGGGGTAACGCAGTATTTT